Listed below are T cell receptor beta chains from one sample, sequenced in a study of blood T cells in healthy people across ages. TCRdb independently ran MiXCR on the 5' RACE reads; one entry per CDR3 protein. Among fewer than 1.5 million distinct CDR3 sequences listed, roughly 45% were seen once. Source material: blood. These receptors were collected from a woman in her late teens or twenties in good health. Each CDR3 is given with its conserved first and last residue. A D gene is named only where the DNA matches it firmly. Rows may omit the clone size; those that give it use once, few, many or a size class.

TRBJ2-3	NA	NA	TRBV27	TGTGCCAGCGGACGGAGAGACACAGATACGCAGTATTTT	CASGRRDTDTQYF
TRBJ2-7	NA	TRBD2	TRBV20-1	TGCAGTGCTAGAGGGGGCACTAGCGGAGCTTACAATGAGCAGTACTTC	CSARGGTSGAYNEQYF
TRBJ2-3	NA	NA	TRBV15	TGTGCCACCAGCAGAGTGGACAAAGATACGCAGTATTTT	CATSRVDKDTQYF
TRBJ1-2	NA	NA	TRBV20-1	TGCAGTGCTAGACTTCCAGGGCCTAACTATGGCTACACCTTC	CSARLPGPNYGYTF
TRBJ1-2	NA	NA	TRBV28	TGTGCCAGCAGTTTAGTAACCCTTGCTAACTATGGCTACACCTTC	CASSLVTLANYGYTF
TRBJ2-7	NA	NA	TRBV3-1	TGTGCCAGCAACGCTGGGACGGAGAGCTCCTACGAGCAGTACTTC	CASNAGTESSYEQYF
TRBJ1-2	NA	NA	TRBV29-1	TGCAGCGCAGGACAGCTCCTCTATGGCTACACCTTC	CSAGQLLYGYTF
TRBJ1-5	NA	TRBD1	TRBV7-6	TGTGCCAGCAGCTCTATCATCCATATCGACAGGGGAATAGGCCAGCCCCAGCATTTT	CASSSIIHIDRGIGQPQHF
TRBJ1-1	NA	NA	TRBV6-5	TGTGCCAGCAGTGTTCTTTTACGAGGGGCTGAAGCTTTCTTT	CASSVLLRGAEAFF
TRBJ2-2	NA	NA	TRBV6-2/TRBV6-3	TGTGCCAGCAGTTACATCACCTCCACCGGGGAGCTGTTTTTT	CASSYITSTGELFF
TRBJ2-7	NA	NA	TRBV6-5	TGTGCCAGCAGTTATTATAAGTCTTGGCCTACATGTGGGTCCTACGAGCAGTACTTC	CASSYYKSWPTCGSYEQYF
TRBJ2-2	NA	TRBD2	TRBV29-1	TGCAGCGCCCTCCGGACTAGCGGGACCCCCTATTGGGGAGGGGAGCTGTTTTTT	CSALRTSGTPYWGGELFF
TRBJ2-1	few	TRBD2	TRBV27	TGTGCCAGCAGTCCAATTTCGACTAGCGGGGCCTACAATGAGCAGTTCTTC	CASSPISTSGAYNEQFF
TRBJ1-5	NA	NA	TRBV12-3/TRBV12-4	TGTGCCAGCAAAGCAGAAGTCGGTCAGCCCCAGCATTTT	CASKAEVGQPQHF
TRBJ1-5	few	NA	TRBV20-1	TGCAGTGCTACCCCACAGGGACCCTCTACGCCCCAGCATTTT	CSATPQGPSTPQHF
TRBJ1-2	few	NA	TRBV6-2/TRBV6-3	TGTGCCAGCCGCCCGACGCTGAGCTATGGCTACACCTTC	CASRPTLSYGYTF
TRBJ2-7	NA	NA	TRBV6-2/TRBV6-3	TGTGCCAGCAGTGTTACTGCCTCCTACGAGCAGTACTTC	CASSVTASYEQYF
TRBJ2-3	NA	TRBD2	TRBV2	TGTGCCAGCAGGAGGGAGGGGAACACAGATACGCAGTATTTT	CASRREGNTDTQYF
TRBJ1-2	few	NA	TRBV9	TGTGCCAGCAGCGTAGCTACGGGCGGGGTTGGCTACACCTTC	CASSVATGGVGYTF
TRBJ2-3	few	NA	TRBV7-3	TGTGCCAGCAGCTTCTGGGGGCCTCCAGATACGCAGTATTTT	CASSFWGPPDTQYF
TRBJ2-3	few	TRBD1	TRBV20-1	TGCAGTGCTAGGAGGGACAGGGATCTACATACGCAGTATTTT	CSARRDRDLHTQYF
TRBJ2-3	few	TRBD1	TRBV11-1	TGTGCCAGCAGCCCGCCGGGGACAGGGGGACCAGATACGCAGTATTTT	CASSPPGTGGPDTQYF
TRBJ2-7	many	NA	TRBV10-3	TGTGCCATCGGGCAATACGAGCAGTACTTC	CAIGQYEQYF
TRBJ2-7	few	TRBD1	TRBV20-1	TGCAGTGCTAGGGTGACAGGGATCTACGAGCAGTACTTC	CSARVTGIYEQYF
TRBJ2-5	few	TRBD2	TRBV11-2	TGTGCCAGCAGCCCGGGGACTAGCGGGAGACAGACCCAGTACTTC	CASSPGTSGRQTQYF
TRBJ2-3	NA	TRBD2	TRBV20-1	TGCAGTGCTAGAGACCCCGGACTAGCGGGAGCTCCAGATACGCAGTATTTT	CSARDPGLAGAPDTQYF
TRBJ2-1	few	TRBD2	TRBV9	TGTGCCAGCAGCACACAGCGGGAGGGCCCCTATGAGCAGTTCTTC	CASSTQREGPYEQFF